The clone carrying this T cell receptor (beta chain) appeared many times. The sample originates from a study of T-cell reconstitution after alpha-beta-depleted transplantation in children. The V end was cut by 1 base, the J end by 2 bases, with 11 bases between. CDR1 is SEHNR, CDR2 FQNEAQ, per germline (reference sequence). This CDR3 spans 15 amino acids. The TCRbeta library incorporated unique molecular identifiers. Each CDR3 protein is one row after TCRdb ran MiXCR on the PCR reads. Here the sample spans roughly 610,000 distinct CDR3 sequences, over 9.5% being singletons. The chain employs TRBV7-9 and TRBJ1-1; D might be TRBD1 (5 bases). Sequenced material: PBMCs from the stem cell graft donor, taken from the stem cell graft. The receptor comes from a human donor who donated a stem cell graft to a child with acute myeloid leukemia. For the CDR3, the DNA is TGTGCCAGCAGCTTAGGAGGGGCAGGAAACACTGAAGCTTTCTTT. Translated: CASSLGGAGNTEAFF.